The 14 T cell receptor beta chains listed next were all sequenced from one sample in a study of blood T cell repertoires in COVID-19. TCRdb's copy holds only in-frame clones and misses some; the assay was immunoSEQ multiplex PCR. The sample lists some 200,000 clones, approximately 83% occurring once. Material: peripheral blood. The receptors were sampled from a woman under 40 with COVID-19, enrolled during active disease.

V and J are TRBV11-2 and TRBJ1-2; the match to TRBD1 covers 7 bases. The trim removed 5 bases at V and 0 bases at J, leaving 9 bases unmatched. Germline V gene data show CDR1 as SGHAT and CDR2 as FQNNGV. This CDR3 has 16 amino acids. This chain's CDR3 is CASSPFVTGPNYGYTF. CDR3 DNA: TGTGCCAGCAGCCCGTTTGTGACAGGGCCTAACTATGGCTACACCTTC.

V gene TRBV6-6 combines with J gene TRBJ1-6, with unresolved D. V lost 6 bases to trimming and J lost 0 bases, with 12 bases between them. The CDR3 spans 16 residues. Germline V gene sequence: CDR1 MNHNY, CDR2 SVGAGI (reference sequence). In DNA form, the CDR3 reads TGTGCCAGCAGCCCCCTCGAGAGCTCCTATAATTCACCCCTCCACTTT. Amino acid sequence: CASSPLESSYNSPLHF.

V and J are TRBV9 and TRBJ1-2, with 8 bases identical to TRBD1. There are 12 residues in the CDR3. Germline values: CDR1 SGDLS, CDR2 YYNGEE. Germline trimming cut 3 bases from V and 8 bases from J; bases unmatched to any gene: 3. The CDR3 protein is CASSGTGLGYTF. The CDR3 DNA is TGTGCCAGCAGCGGGACAGGGTTAGGCTACACCTTC.

The CDR3 DNA follows: TGTGCCAGCAGTTTAACCGCGGGGGGTGTGCAAGATACGCAGTATTTT. As protein: CASSLTAGGVQDTQYF. V is TRBV6-6 and J is TRBJ2-3, with 8 nucleotides matching TRBD2. This CDR3 has 16 residues. Germline V gene lookup returns CDR1 MNHNY and CDR2 SVGAGI (reference sequence). Germline trimming cut 4 bases from V and 5 bases from J; bases unmatched to any gene: 11.

The rearrangement uses TRBV20-1 and TRBJ1-2, with a possible D match to TRBD1 (5 bases). This CDR3 has 13 residues. The V gene's germline CDR1 is DFQATT and CDR2 SNEGSKA (reference sequence). V lost 3 bases and J lost 1, with 9 bases in between. This CDR3 reads CSASDSNNYGYTF. The CDR3 DNA sequence: TGCAGTGCTAGTGACAGTAATAACTATGGCTACACCTTC.

There are a few counts of this clone. This chain joins TRBV28 and TRBJ1-4; D perhaps matches TRBD1 (6 bases). CDR1 and CDR2 (germline): MDHEN, SYDVKM. With 4 bases removed from V and 0 bases from J, the gap between germline ends came to 15 bases. The CDR3 extends over 17 amino acids. The CDR3 DNA sequence: TGTGCCAGCAGTTCCACAGGGCAGGGAGCAACTAATGAAAAACTGTTTTTT. Its translation is CASSSTGQGATNEKLFF.

This clone was seen only a few times. CDR3 sequence (DNA): TGTGCCAGCAGGGTAGGGGGCTACAATGAGCAGTTCTTC. This sequence encodes CASRVGGYNEQFF. The V call is TRBV7-2, the J call TRBJ2-1, with D possibly matching TRBD1 (6 bases). Trimming pared 6 bases from V and 3 bases from J, leaving 9 bases between. The CDR3 length is 13 residues. CDR1 is SGHTA and CDR2 is FQGNSA in the germline V gene.

The CDR3 sequence: CASSQDPRENEQFF. The CDR3, as DNA: TGCGCCAGCAGCCAAGATCCCAGGGAAAATGAGCAGTTCTTC. The chain is built from TRBV4-3 and TRBJ2-1; maybe TRBD1 (5 bases). Trimming cost V 0 bases and J 7 bases, with 10 bases left between them. Germline loops: CDR1 LGHNA, CDR2 YSLEER. The CDR3 runs to 14 residues.

V is TRBV10-3 and J is TRBJ2-2; TRBD1 aligns across 9 bases. J was trimmed by 0 bases and V by 10 bases; bases with no gene match: 3. Germline V CDR1 and CDR2: ENHRY, SYGVKD. The length of the CDR3 is 14 residues. CDR3 in amino acids: CATRDRANTGELFF. CDR3 bases: TGTGCCACTAGGGACAGGGCGAACACCGGGGAGCTGTTTTTT.

This chain joins TRBV27 and TRBJ1-3, with D maybe TRBD1 (5 bases). The CDR3 has 14 amino acids. Germline V gene lookup returns CDR1 MNHEY and CDR2 SMNVEV (reference sequence). V dropped 4 bases and J dropped 3 bases, with 10 bases sitting between them. CDR3: CASSSGGIGNTIYF. In DNA, the CDR3 is TGTGCCAGCAGTTCGGGGGGGATTGGAAACACCATATATTTT.

The rearrangement links TRBV28 to TRBJ2-7; 12 bases are a match to TRBD1. The V gene's germline CDR1 is MDHEN and CDR2 SYDVKM. The CDR3 is made up of 14 amino acids. J gave up 10 bases and V 6 bases, and 10 bases lay outside the gene matches. CDR3 in amino acids: CASSIPGQGAKQYF. Here the CDR3 DNA reads TGTGCCAGCAGCATTCCGGGACAGGGGGCAAAACAGTACTTC.

The V gene is TRBV27, the J gene TRBJ2-3; D perhaps matches TRBD1 (5 bases). The CDR3 loop spans 12 amino acids. Germline V gene sequence: CDR1 MNHEY, CDR2 SMNVEV (reference sequence). The ends were cut back, 8 bases at V and 5 bases at J, with 11 bases in the middle. This chain's CDR3 is CASGITGDTQYF. The CDR3 DNA is TGTGCCAGCGGTATAACAGGAGATACGCAGTATTTT.

The table lists this clone with many counts. This chain links TRBV27 with TRBJ1-2; the D gene is possibly TRBD1 (6 bases). Germline values: CDR1 MNHEY, CDR2 SMNVEV (reference sequence). The CDR3 sequence is 14 residues long. V lost 10 bases to trimming and J lost 7 bases, with 22 bases between them. Here the CDR3 DNA reads TGTGCCACCACGACGAGGGCAGGGGCTGGTGGCTACACCTTC. This codes for CATTTRAGAGGYTF.

This clone was counted once. The rearrangement links TRBV9 to TRBJ2-3; the match to TRBD2 covers 7 bases. The germline CDR1 and CDR2 sequences are SGDLS and YYNGEE. V lost 0 bases and J lost 0; bases outside the gene matches: 1. This CDR3 region has 15 residues. The DNA for the CDR3 is TGTGCCAGCAGCGTAGCGGGAGGAAGCACAGATACGCAGTATTTT. This encodes CASSVAGGSTDTQYF.